This T cell receptor (beta chain) was observed in a study of blood T cell repertoires in COVID-19. Whole-study context: Acute-phase and convalescent COVID-19 samples originated in the United States, Italy and Spain. PBMCs, B-cell-depleted T cells, or T cells provided the cDNA or gDNA that made up the material.

In the source study's methods: How many nucleated cells were present was estimated from reference gene primer amplification. The repertoire was sequenced with immunoSEQ multiplex PCR; TCRdb's copy has only in-frame clones and lacks some. The V and J calls and clone size come from that table; D and trimming were worked out from the DNA. The sample has some 250,000 clones; around 88% are singletons. Categorization into cohorts depended on clinical history that participants reported. The sequencing input was PBMCs or T cells enriched from blood (not recorded which). The receptor was derived from a woman between 40 and 55 years old with acute COVID-19.

In nucleotides, the CDR3 is TGTGCCAGCAGCGTAGAATCATCGAGCTACGAGCAGTACTTC. Translation gives CASSVESSSYEQYF. The chain carries TRBV9 and TRBJ2-7; unclear D gene. This CDR3 region has 14 residues. CDR1 SGDLS and CDR2 YYNGEE come from the germline V gene. Trimming removed 0 bases from V and 3 bases from J, with 10 bases in between.